The sample holds a few counts of the clone carrying this T cell receptor (beta chain). The antigen is unknown. Germline-derived CDR1 and CDR2 are MDHEN and SYDVKM. This CDR3 is built from 15 residues. V lost 5 bases, J lost 7 bases, and 18 bases lay in between. This sample was taken from a study of shared clonotypes between healthy human individuals. Overall study: Donors had three CD4 naive, three CD4 memory, two CD8 naive and one CD8 memory plate apiece.

Here immunoSEQ multiplex PCR was the method, and the copy in TCRdb shows in-frame clones only, minus some. Of about 1 million clones listed, about 80% were seen once; the top ten hold less than 1.5%. Overall study results and limits: Across several donors, naive CD4 shared roughly 5.1%, naive CD8 3.5% to 4%, memory CD4 roughly 2.5%, memory CD8 more than 0.35%. Among non-shared clonotypes, generation probabilities were lower than among those shared by all four donors.

The source material was memory CD4+ T cells sorted from blood. Indicated subset: CD45RA-negative fraction. This chain connects TRBV28 to TRBJ1-5; D unclear. This TCR was recovered from a man between 18 and 29 years old in good health. The CDR3 nucleotides read TGTGCCAGCAGTCGCGTTGGGGTCACCAAACAGCCCCAGCATTTT. It yields the protein CASSRVGVTKQPQHF.